This entry is about one T cell receptor beta chain. This clone is hyperexpanded (1% or more) in its sample. The antigen this receptor binds is unknown. One base away there is no much larger clone; base qualities are not given. The control cohort consisted of 11 patients who had myeloablative marrow transplants with methotrexate plus a calcineurin inhibitor and who were sampled 1 year after transplant. Peripheral blood and bone marrow mononuclear cells were isolated by Ficoll-Hypaque density centrifugation and were cryopreserved. Genomic DNA was the input for TRB sequencing, which was run either with the immunoSEQ assay at survey resolution or with the hsTCRB kit. Per the original workflow: The immunoSEQ software handled the initial read processing, while the LymphoSeq R package was used for the repertoire analyses. Clonality was computed as 1 minus normalized Shannon entropy, and a Gini coefficient was also calculated for each TRB dataset. To infer phenotypes in unsorted samples, TRB sequences from sorted subsets of the recipient or donor were mapped onto the unsorted samples of the same recipient. Not all clones reach the TCRdb copy of this immuneACCESS table, which keeps in-frame sequences only. Checked studies attribute under half of the gap to unresolved V genes and leave the rest unexplained. The V and J calls and clone size come from that table; D and trimming were worked out from the DNA. This sample holds about 4,500 clones; approximately 70% were observed only once. The ten most abundant clones make up around half of the sample.

The data originate from a study of T cells after posttransplantation cyclophosphamide (dated by TCRdb to the mid-2010s). Concerning the study at large: Using TRB sequencing, the study followed how the T cell repertoire rebuilt after myeloablative bone marrow transplantation with posttransplantation cyclophosphamide given as GVHD prophylaxis. TRB sequencing was performed on blood from all 35 or so PTCy patients with 1-year posttransplant specimens. TRA and TRB clonality were tightly correlated in several samples, so subsequent TCR analyses focused on TRB only. Antigen receptor sequencing was done on samples from about 40 PTCy-treated patients and from over 15 related bone marrow donors of those patients. Up to 3 additional blood samples from 2 to 5.2 years after transplant were also TRB-sequenced in 3 patients, as was pretransplant blood from several patients. Public TRB sequences were checked against a database of over 3,500 sequences associated with responses to pathogens, tumor antigens, self-antigens and alloantigens. The paper's findings and limits, for the study overall: Donor-recipient similarity was low at 1-2 months but increased during the first year, and donor CD8+ memory clones often dominated later blood repertoires. The TRB repertoires of T cells infiltrating skin or GI tract showed only limited overlap with the TRB repertoires of T cells in blood. Across 45 or so patients, TRB clonality was highly associated with recipient CMV seropositivity and CMV reactivation, and PTCy diversity was similar to diversity in CNI/methotrexate controls.

The sequence came from a female patient in her 50s who received an allogeneic stem cell transplant from an unrelated donor, was CMV-positive, and had acute and chronic GVHD. Following a transplant, a fraction of the T cells may be traceable to the graft donor. Sequences were derived from PBMCs, sampled 321 days after allogeneic stem cell transplant with calcineurin inhibitor and methotrexate.

CDR3 reads: CATSRDSGARNTEAFF. The bases are TGTGCCACCAGCAGAGATAGTGGGGCGCGGAACACTGAAGCTTTCTTT. This chain joins TRBV15 to TRBJ1-1; TRBD1 is possibly the D segment (5 matching bases). Reading the germline V gene (reference sequence) gives CDR1 LNHNV and CDR2 YYDKDF. Including the terminal cysteine and phenylalanine, the CDR3 comprises 16 residues. Just CDR3 DNA is preserved here, 48 bases in frame from base 1. Trimming takes 0 bases from V and 1 base from J, and the germline ends sit 12 bases apart.